Listed below are T cell receptor beta chains from one sample, sequenced in a study of cytomegalovirus exposure and HLA in healthy donors. The table came from immunoSEQ multiplex PCR; TCRdb's copy has only in-frame clones and leaves some out. Of 170,000 or so clones listed, about 80% are singletons. The sequenced sample consisted of PBMCs. Every receptor here comes from an older woman in good health and CMV-seropositive. The CDR3 runs from the conserved cysteine through the conserved F or W. Size values are once, few and many counts, or a class for expanded clones, and some rows have none.

13,TRBV5-1,-,CASSWEGNQPQHF
17,TRBV7-3,-,CASSPAVGTGATGELFF
14,TRBV5-1,-,CASSLDRGQYEQYF
17,TRBV27,-,CASSGLAGGPTQETQYF
15,TRBV19,-,CASSRTGDGMGEQYF
14,TRBV30,-,CAWRAEGRGEKLFF
17,TRBV9,-,CASSPPRVGGPYNEQFF
12,TRBV6-1,-,CASRASTDTQYF
13,TRBV29-1,-,CSGGQSSNTEAFF
15,TRBV5-4,-,CASSSLDGANYEQYF
12,TRBV5-1,-,CASSSRKHEQFF
16,TRBV7-3,once,CASSPGTSGPYGEQFF
13,TRBV30,-,CAWNRGTQETQYF
11,TRBV30,-,CAWAGETTQYF
13,TRBV9,few,CASSRDSGNTIYF
16,TRBV5-6,-,CASSLMSGGGLDTQYF
14,TRBV5-1,-,CASSLAASNTEAFF
13,TRBV28,-,CASRGWANEKLFF
14,TRBV27,few,CASSPRGESTEAFF
15,TRBV6-5,-,CASSYGLAGGIEQFF
15,TRBV5-6,-,CASSGQGRRTDTQYF
16,TRBV5-6,-,CASSFSRDRTQETQYF
17,TRBV7-9,-,CASSLGLALGLGDTQYF
13,TRBV5-1,few,CASSLRSGYGYTF
15,TRBV4-1,-,CASSQGTGVRREQFF
13,TRBV29-1,-,CSVGGGNVLEQFF
16,TRBV9,-,CASSHLPGGGGDGYTF
12,TRBV2,-,CASSPGLYEQYF
15,TRBV5-8,-,CASSFNQDKYQPQHF
15,TRBV28,few,CASSPPLRRSYEQYF
19,TRBV4-1,few,CASSQVPPQGGVRNQPQHF
15,TRBV7-9,once,CASSLRVGSWETQYF
13,TRBV19,once,CASSMRGTEPQHF
16,TRBV7-8,-,CASSLLTWGGDNEQFF
15,TRBV7-2,-,CASSPRTGGRNEQYF
14,TRBV6-4,once,CASSDFGGRDTQYF
14,TRBV29-1,-,CSVPQGMANEKLFF
16,TRBV2,-,CASSEGLAGVGFPQYF
14,TRBV6-5,-,CASRKGQGAYEQYF
14,TRBV28,-,CASTTGDSPYGYTF
15,TRBV5-1,-,CASSYMASGNNEQFF
16,TRBV6-6,-,CASSYSPGQVTDTQYF
13,TRBV2,-,CASSEAGAETQYF
15,TRBV7-2,once,CASSFSSGVGNEQFF
14,TRBV5-1,once,CASSLDGSGNTIYF
14,TRBV7-2,-,CASSFDSLNQPQHF
15,TRBV4-1,-,CASSLSGDGTDTQYF
11,TRBV9,-,CASSRGVEQFF
12,TRBV28,-,CASNVQGNGYTF
16,TRBV28,-,CATLPSQGSSSYEQYF
15,TRBV9,once,CASSGLRDMNTEAFF
15,TRBV19,-,CASSIDLGPNTEAFF
15,TRBV5-1,-,CASSPGGQGGYGYTF